This TCR beta chain derives from a study of OX40 agonist ivuxolimab in advanced cancers. As for the study more broadly: The costimulatory receptor OX40 (CD134) was targeted by ivuxolimab, a fully human IgG2 agonistic monoclonal antibody. Intravenous ivuxolimab was administered to patients every 2 weeks at six dose levels: 0.01, 0.1, 0.3, 1.5, 3 and 10 mg/kg. Among the 50 to 55 dose-escalation patients, about 19 had hepatocellular carcinoma, roughly 15 melanoma, 9 renal cell carcinoma and 9 head and neck cancer. The dose-escalation cohort was around 84% male with a mean age of roughly 62 years, ranging from roughly 23 to 90. Patients were allowed to have had prior anti-PD-1, anti-PD-L1 or anti-CTLA-4 therapy, and 30% to 50% of the dose-escalation patients had previously received checkpoint inhibitors. Three dose-escalation patients achieved partial responses, one with hepatocellular carcinoma and two with cutaneous melanoma. The point of sequencing TCRbeta in the periphery was to test whether ivuxolimab changed TCR sequence diversity and drove clonal T-cell expansion. The monotherapy dose-escalation portion (N of about 47 patients) of the phase I ivuxolimab trial is reported in the paper.

The CDR3 contains 16 residues, cysteine and phenylalanine counted. Only CDR3 DNA remains: 48 bases, in frame from the first base. Trimming accounts for 6 bases at V and 4 bases at J, while the number of junction bases matched to no gene is 12. The germline V gene gives CDR1 as MDHEN and CDR2 as SYDVKM. The trial excluded patients who had a history of autoimmune disease or who were on systemic immunosuppression. Peripheral blood for TCR sequencing was collected from all dose cohorts at baseline, on cycle 4 day 1, and on cycle 7 day 1. The samples were drawn from a first-in-human, open-label, multicenter phase I dose-escalation trial of ivuxolimab. Adults with locally advanced or metastatic head and neck squamous cell, hepatocellular, melanoma or renal cell carcinoma were enrolled in the trial. Before TCR sequencing, CD4+ T cells and CD8+ T cells were sorted from peripheral blood as separate populations.

As regards this clone: The antigen it recognizes is unknown. Base qualities are missing; no much larger clone stands one base away.

Summary of the overall study and its limitations: The antigen specificity of the peripheral T cells that underwent clonal expansion was not determined. At doses of 0.1 to 3.0 mg/kg, clonal expansion of both CD4+ and CD8+ blood T cells was observed from baseline to week 6. In the 0.1-3.0 mg/kg groups, partial responders had among the lowest normalized peripheral clonal expansion, particularly in CD8+ T cells. Low levels of normalized T-cell clonal expansion were also seen in some patients who did not respond. On average, CD8+ T cells showed more expanded clones than CD4+ T cells after ivuxolimab.

Genomic DNA was extracted from sorted cells for sequencing of the TCRbeta CDR3 region. The immunoSEQ Assay was used for sequencing of TCRbeta CDR3 regions. TCRdb mirrors the immuneACCESS table, restricted to in-frame sequences. Some clones are absent from its copies; in checked studies, under half trace to an unresolved V gene, and the reason for the others is unknown. A total of roughly 41,000 clones appear in this sample, about 91% of them only once. The leading ten clones occupy roughly 4.4% of the sample. This TCR derives from an adult with an advanced solid tumor such as melanoma, head and neck, liver or kidney cancer. The material was CD4+ or CD8+ T cells sorted from blood, obtained in a trial of the OX40 agonist ivuxolimab. In this chain, TRBV28 is recombined with TRBJ1-5, and 7 junctional nucleotides match TRBD1. The bases are TGTGCCAGCAGCTCCTCCGGGACAGATTTTAATCAGCCCCAGCATTTT. Its protein is CASSSSGTDFNQPQHF.